These 3 T cell receptor beta chains were sequenced from one sample in a study of shared clonotypes between healthy human individuals. The method was immunoSEQ multiplex PCR; TCRdb's version includes in-frame clones alone and lacks a portion of them. Altogether around 1,000,000 clones are present, 77% being singletons, with the ten largest covering 0.89%. Sequenced sample: memory CD4+ T cells from PBMCs. Described subset: CD45RA-negative fraction. The receptors were gathered from a man aged 18-30 years in good health. Some clones in this sample may be carry-over from other donors' samples.

This chain joins TRBV5-6 and TRBJ1-3; D gene ambiguous. The ends were cut back, 4 bases at V and 7 bases at J, with 21 bases in the middle. The CDR3 has 16 amino acids. Germline assignment: CDR1 SGHDT and CDR2 YYEEEE. The CDR3 DNA follows: TGTGCCAGCAGCCTGGTCCCGGCGCGTCTACCGAACACCATATATTTT. Translating gives CASSLVPARLPNTIYF.

The V gene is TRBV20-1, the J gene TRBJ2-7; D may correspond to TRBD1 or TRBD2 (5 bases each). Trimming pared 4 bases from V and 6 bases from J, leaving 10 bases between. Germline V gene data show CDR1 as DFQATT and CDR2 as SNEGSKA (reference sequence). This CDR3 contains 11 residues. CDR3 DNA sequence: TGCAGTGCTATCCTGAGGGGCGAGCAGTACTTC. Its translation is CSAILRGEQYF.

The V call is TRBV28, the J call TRBJ1-4; D possibly corresponds to TRBD1 (6 bases). Trimming cost V 7 bases and J 0 bases, with 15 bases left between them. The CDR3 is 16 amino acids. In germline, CDR1 is MDHEN, CDR2 SYDVKM. The CDR3 nucleotides read TGTGCCAGCATCCTTGGCAGGGGAACAACTAATGAAAAACTGTTTTTT. Translated: CASILGRGTTNEKLFF.